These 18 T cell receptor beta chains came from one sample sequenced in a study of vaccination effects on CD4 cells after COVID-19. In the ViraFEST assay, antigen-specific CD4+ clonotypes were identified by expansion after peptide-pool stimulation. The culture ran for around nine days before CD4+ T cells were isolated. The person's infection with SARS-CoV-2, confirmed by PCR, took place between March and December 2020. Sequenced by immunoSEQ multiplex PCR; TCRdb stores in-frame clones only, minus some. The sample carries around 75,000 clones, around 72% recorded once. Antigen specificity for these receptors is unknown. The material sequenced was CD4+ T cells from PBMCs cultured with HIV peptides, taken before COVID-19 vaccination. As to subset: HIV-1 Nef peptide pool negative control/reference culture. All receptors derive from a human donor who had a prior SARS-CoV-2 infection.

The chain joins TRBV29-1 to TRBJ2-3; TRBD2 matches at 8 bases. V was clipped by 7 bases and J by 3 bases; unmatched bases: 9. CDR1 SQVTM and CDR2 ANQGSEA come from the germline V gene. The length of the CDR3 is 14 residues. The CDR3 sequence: CSGGSPSGTDTQYF. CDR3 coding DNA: TGCAGCGGGGGCTCGCCTAGCGGGACAGATACGCAGTATTTT.

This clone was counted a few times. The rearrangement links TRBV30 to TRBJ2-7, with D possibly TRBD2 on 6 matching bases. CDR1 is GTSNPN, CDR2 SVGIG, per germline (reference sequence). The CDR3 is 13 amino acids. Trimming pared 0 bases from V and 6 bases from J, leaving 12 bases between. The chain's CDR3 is CAWSVGDWGEQYF. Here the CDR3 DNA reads TGTGCCTGGAGTGTGGGGGACTGGGGCGAGCAGTACTTC. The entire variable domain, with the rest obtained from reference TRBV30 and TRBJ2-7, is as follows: SQTIHQWPATLVQPVGSPLSLECTVEGTSNPNLYWYRQAAGRGLQLLFYSVGIGQISSEVPQNLSASRPQDRQFILSSKKLLLSDSGFYLCAWSVGDWGEQYFGPGTRLTVT.

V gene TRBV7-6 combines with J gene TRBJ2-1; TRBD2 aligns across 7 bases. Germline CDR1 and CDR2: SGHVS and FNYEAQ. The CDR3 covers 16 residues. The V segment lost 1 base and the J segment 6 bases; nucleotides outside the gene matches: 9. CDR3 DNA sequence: TGTGCCAGCAGCTTAGGGGCCGGACTAGACAGCAATGAGCAGTTCTTC. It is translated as CASSLGAGLDSNEQFF.

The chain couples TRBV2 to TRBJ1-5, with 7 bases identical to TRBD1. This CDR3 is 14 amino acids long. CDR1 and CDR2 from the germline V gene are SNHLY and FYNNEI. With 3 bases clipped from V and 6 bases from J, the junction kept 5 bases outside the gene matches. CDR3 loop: CASSELTGSQPQHF. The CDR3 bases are TGTGCCAGCAGTGAGTTGACAGGGAGTCAGCCCCAGCATTTT.

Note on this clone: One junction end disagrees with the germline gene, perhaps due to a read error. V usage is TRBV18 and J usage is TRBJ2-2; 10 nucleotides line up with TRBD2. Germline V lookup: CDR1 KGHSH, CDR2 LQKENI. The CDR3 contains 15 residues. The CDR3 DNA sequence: TGTGCCAGCGGACCGGGACTAGCGAATACCGGGGAGCTGTTTTTT. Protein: CASGPGLANTGELFF.

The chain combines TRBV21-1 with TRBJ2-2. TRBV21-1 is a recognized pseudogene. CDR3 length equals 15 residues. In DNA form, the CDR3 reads TGTGCCAGCACCGCGAAGGCGCACTTCACCGGGGAGCTGTTTTTT. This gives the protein CASTAKAHFTGELFF.

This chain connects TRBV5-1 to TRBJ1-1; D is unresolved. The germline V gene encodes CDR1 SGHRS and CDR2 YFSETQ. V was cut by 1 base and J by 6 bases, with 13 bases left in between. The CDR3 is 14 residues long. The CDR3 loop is CASSLRGVDPEAFF. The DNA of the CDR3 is TGCGCCAGCAGCTTGCGGGGAGTGGACCCTGAAGCTTTCTTT.

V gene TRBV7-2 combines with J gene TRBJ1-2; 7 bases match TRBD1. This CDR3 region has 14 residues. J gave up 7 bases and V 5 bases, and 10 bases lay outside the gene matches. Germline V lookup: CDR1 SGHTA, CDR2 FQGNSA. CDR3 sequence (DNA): TGTGCCAGCAGCCCCCGACAGGGTTTCGCTGGCTACACCTTC. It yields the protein CASSPRQGFAGYTF.

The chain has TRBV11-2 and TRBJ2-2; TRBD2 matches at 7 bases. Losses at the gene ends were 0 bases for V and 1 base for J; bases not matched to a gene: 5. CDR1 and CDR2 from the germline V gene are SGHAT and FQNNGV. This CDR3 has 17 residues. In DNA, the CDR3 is TGTGCCAGCAGCTTAGAGAAGTCTAGCGGGAACACCGGGGAGCTGTTTTTT. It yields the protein CASSLEKSSGNTGELFF.

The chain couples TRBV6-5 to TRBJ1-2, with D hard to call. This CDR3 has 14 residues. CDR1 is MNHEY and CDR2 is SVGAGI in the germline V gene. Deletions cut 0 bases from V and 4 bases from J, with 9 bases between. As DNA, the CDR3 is TGTGCCAGCAGTTACTCCGGATTCGCCTATGGCTACACCTTC. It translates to CASSYSGFAYGYTF.

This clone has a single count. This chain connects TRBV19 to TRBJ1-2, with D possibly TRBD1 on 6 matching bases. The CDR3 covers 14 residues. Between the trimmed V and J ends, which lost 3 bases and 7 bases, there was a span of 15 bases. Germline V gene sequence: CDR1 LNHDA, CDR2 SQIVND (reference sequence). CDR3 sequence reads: CASSIRGGGAGYTF. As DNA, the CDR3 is TGTGCCAGTAGTATTAGGGGGGGTGGGGCTGGCTACACCTTC.

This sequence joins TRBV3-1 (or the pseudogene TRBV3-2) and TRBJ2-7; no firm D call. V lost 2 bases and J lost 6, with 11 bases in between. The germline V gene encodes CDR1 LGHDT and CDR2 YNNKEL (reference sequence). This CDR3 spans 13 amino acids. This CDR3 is CASSQFNSPEQYF. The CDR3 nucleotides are TGTGCCAGCAGCCAATTCAACAGTCCCGAGCAGTACTTC.

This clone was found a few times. This CDR3 is CASSQTGHYQPQHF. CDR3 DNA: TGTGCCAGCAGCCAAACAGGGCACTATCAGCCCCAGCATTTT. The chain recombines TRBV6-5 with TRBJ1-5, with D perhaps TRBD1 (6 bases). This CDR3 has 14 residues. V was trimmed by 6 bases and J by 5 bases, leaving 14 bases between them. Germline CDR1 reads MNHEY; CDR2 reads SVGAGI.

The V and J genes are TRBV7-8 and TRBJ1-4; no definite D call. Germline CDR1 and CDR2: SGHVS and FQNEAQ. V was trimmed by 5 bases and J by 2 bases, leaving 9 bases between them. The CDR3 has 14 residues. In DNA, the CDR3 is TGTGCCAGCAGCCGGGAGAGCACTAATGAAAAACTGTTTTTT. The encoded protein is CASSRESTNEKLFF.

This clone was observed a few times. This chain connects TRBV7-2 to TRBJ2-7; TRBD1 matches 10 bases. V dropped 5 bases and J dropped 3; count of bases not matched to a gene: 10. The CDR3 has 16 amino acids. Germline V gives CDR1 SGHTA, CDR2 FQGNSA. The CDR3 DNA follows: TGTGCCAGCAGCCCGTCCCGGGACAGGGGCATCTACGAGCAGTACTTC. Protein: CASSPSRDRGIYEQYF.

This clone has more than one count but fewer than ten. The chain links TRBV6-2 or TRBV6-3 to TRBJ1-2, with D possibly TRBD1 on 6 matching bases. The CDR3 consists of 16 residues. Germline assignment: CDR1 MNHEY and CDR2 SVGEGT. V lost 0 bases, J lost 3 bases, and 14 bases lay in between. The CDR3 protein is CASSYSLGAFDYGYTF. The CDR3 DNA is TGTGCCAGCAGTTACTCGTTGGGGGCCTTTGACTATGGCTACACCTTC.

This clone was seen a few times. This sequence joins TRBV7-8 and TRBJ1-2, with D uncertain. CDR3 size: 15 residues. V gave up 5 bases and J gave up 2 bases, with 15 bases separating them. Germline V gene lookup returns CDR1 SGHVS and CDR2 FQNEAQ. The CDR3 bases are TGTGCCAGCAGCCCCCGGCCCGCGGTGAACTATGGCTACACCTTC. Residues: CASSPRPAVNYGYTF.

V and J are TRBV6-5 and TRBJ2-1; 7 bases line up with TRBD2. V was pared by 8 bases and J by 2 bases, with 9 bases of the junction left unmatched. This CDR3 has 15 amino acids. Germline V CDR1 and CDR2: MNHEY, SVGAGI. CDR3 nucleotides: TGTGCCAGCGGGGGGGTGCGCTCCCCCTACAATGAGCAGTTCTTC. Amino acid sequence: CASGGVRSPYNEQFF.